This T cell receptor beta chain stems from a study of cytomegalovirus exposure and HLA in healthy donors. The V gene end was trimmed by 4 bases and the J gene end by 3 bases; junction bases not matched to a gene: 5. Germline assignment: CDR1 SGHRS and CDR2 YFSETQ. The CDR3 extends over 15 amino acids. Repertoires were generated with immunoSEQ multiplex PCR, while TCRdb's copy carries only in-frame clones and drops some. The data hold 200,000 to 250,000 clones, with less than 85% observed a single time. V and J are TRBV5-1 and TRBJ1-2; 11 bases align to TRBD1. The clonotype originates from a woman aged 18-29 years in good health and CMV-seronegative. The source material was PBMCs. The CDR3 is CASSQRTGGDYGYTF. In DNA, the CDR3 is TGCGCCAGCAGCCAACGGACAGGGGGCGACTATGGCTACACCTTC.